The rows below give T cell receptor beta chains drawn from one sample of a study of response to subunit inactivated influenza vaccine. TCRdb used MiXCR to reprocess the RT-PCR reads, holding one entry per CDR3 protein. The profile shows approximately 530,000 distinct CDR3 sequences, approximately 7.2% of them singletons. The sample here was PBMCs from blood, taken less than 30 months after vaccination. These receptors were taken from a man aged 50-75 years who received an inactivated influenza vaccine. Each CDR3 is given with its conserved first and last residue. The D gene is left open where the match is weak. Clone size, where shown, is once, few, many, or a class for clones that have expanded.

d_gene: TRBD1
j_gene: TRBJ1-5
v_gene: TRBV20-1
abundance: few
CDR3aa: CSASDATGAAQPQHF
CDR3nt: TGCAGTGCTAGTGACGCGACAGGGGCTGCTCAGCCCCAGCATTTT

d_gene: .
j_gene: TRBJ2-1
v_gene: TRBV5-5
abundance: .
CDR3aa: CASSPRGGYAYNEQFF
CDR3nt: TGTGCCAGCAGCCCCAGGGGCGGGTACGCCTACAATGAGCAGTTCTTC

d_gene: TRBD1
j_gene: TRBJ1-4
v_gene: TRBV11-1
abundance: .
CDR3aa: CASSAKPGGRPTNEKLFF
CDR3nt: TGTGCCAGCAGCGCCAAACCAGGGGGGAGACCAACTAATGAAAAACTGTTTTTT

d_gene: TRBD2
j_gene: TRBJ2-7
v_gene: TRBV7-2
abundance: few
CDR3aa: CASSPSAGEYEQYF
CDR3nt: TGTGCCAGCAGCCCCTCAGCGGGAGAGTACGAGCAGTACTTC

d_gene: .
j_gene: TRBJ1-1
v_gene: TRBV5-1
abundance: .
CDR3aa: CASSFRQAGGNTEAFF
CDR3nt: TGCGCCAGCAGCTTCCGACAGGCGGGAGGGAACACTGAAGCTTTCTTT

d_gene: .
j_gene: TRBJ2-2
v_gene: TRBV7-9
abundance: many
CDR3aa: CASSFYEGPNTGELFF
CDR3nt: TGTGCCAGCAGCTTTTATGAAGGACCGAACACCGGGGAGCTGTTTTTT

d_gene: TRBD1
j_gene: TRBJ1-6
v_gene: TRBV5-1
abundance: .
CDR3aa: CASSLGDSKGNSPLHF
CDR3nt: TGCGCCAGCAGCTTGGGGGACAGTAAGGGGAATTCACCCCTCCACTTT

d_gene: TRBD2
j_gene: TRBJ2-3
v_gene: TRBV2
abundance: .
CDR3aa: CASSEIQLAGGPGDTQYF
CDR3nt: TGTGCCAGCAGTGAAATTCAACTAGCGGGAGGGCCAGGAGATACGCAGTATTTT

d_gene: .
j_gene: TRBJ1-2
v_gene: TRBV6-1
abundance: many
CDR3aa: CASSGWTALSTNYGYTF
CDR3nt: TGTGCCAGCAGTGGGTGGACGGCGCTTTCGACTAACTATGGCTACACCTTC

d_gene: .
j_gene: TRBJ1-3
v_gene: TRBV12-3/TRBV12-4
abundance: few
CDR3aa: CASSLRDGFGNTIYF
CDR3nt: TGTGCCAGCAGTCTCAGGGACGGGTTTGGAAACACCATATATTTT

d_gene: TRBD2
j_gene: TRBJ2-4
v_gene: TRBV4-1
abundance: few
CDR3aa: CASSQVGRWRGGDIQYF
CDR3nt: TGCGCCAGCAGCCAAGTAGGGAGGTGGCGGGGGGGAGACATTCAGTACTTC

d_gene: TRBD2
j_gene: TRBJ2-1
v_gene: TRBV6-2/TRBV6-3
abundance: .
CDR3aa: CASSYSVGGLGLYNEQFF
CDR3nt: TGTGCCAGCAGTTACTCGGTGGGAGGGCTGGGACTCTACAATGAGCAGTTCTTC

d_gene: .
j_gene: TRBJ2-3
v_gene: TRBV5-1
abundance: .
CDR3aa: CASSAAGSISTDTQYF
CDR3nt: TGCGCCAGCAGCGCAGCCGGGTCCATTAGCACAGATACGCAGTATTTT

d_gene: .
j_gene: TRBJ1-2
v_gene: TRBV3-1
abundance: many
CDR3aa: CASSQDRVGYTF
CDR3nt: TGTGCCAGCAGCCAAGACAGGGTGGGCTACACCTTC

d_gene: .
j_gene: TRBJ1-1
v_gene: TRBV12-3/TRBV12-4
abundance: .
CDR3aa: CASSLTKGWAFF
CDR3nt: TGTGCCAGCAGTTTAACGAAGGGTTGGGCTTTCTTT

d_gene: TRBD2
j_gene: TRBJ2-1
v_gene: TRBV20-1
abundance: many
CDR3aa: CSARDESSGTSYNEQFF
CDR3nt: TGCAGTGCTAGAGATGAGTCTAGCGGAACCTCCTACAATGAGCAGTTCTTC